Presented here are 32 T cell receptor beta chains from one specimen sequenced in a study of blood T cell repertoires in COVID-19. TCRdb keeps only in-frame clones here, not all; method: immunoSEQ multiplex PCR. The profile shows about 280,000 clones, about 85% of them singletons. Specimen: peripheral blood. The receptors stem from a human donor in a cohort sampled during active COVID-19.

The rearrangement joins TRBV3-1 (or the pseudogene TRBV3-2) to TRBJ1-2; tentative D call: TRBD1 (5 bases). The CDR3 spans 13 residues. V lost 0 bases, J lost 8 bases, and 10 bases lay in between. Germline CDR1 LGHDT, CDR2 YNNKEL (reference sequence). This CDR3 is CASSQEGVRGYTF. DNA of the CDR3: TGTGCCAGCAGCCAAGAAGGGGTCCGAGGCTACACCTTC.

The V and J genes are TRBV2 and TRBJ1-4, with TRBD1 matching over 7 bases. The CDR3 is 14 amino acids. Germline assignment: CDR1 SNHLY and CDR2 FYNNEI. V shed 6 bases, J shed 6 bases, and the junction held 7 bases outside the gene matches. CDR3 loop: CASRTQGTYEKLFF. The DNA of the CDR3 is TGTGCCAGCAGGACACAGGGGACCTATGAAAAACTGTTTTTT.

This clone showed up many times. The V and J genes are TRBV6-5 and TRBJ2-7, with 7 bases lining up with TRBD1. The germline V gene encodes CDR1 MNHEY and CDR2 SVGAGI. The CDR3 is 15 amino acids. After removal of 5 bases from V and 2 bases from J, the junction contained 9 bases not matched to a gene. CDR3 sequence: CASSRTGTDTYEQYF. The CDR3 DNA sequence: TGTGCCAGCAGTAGAACCGGGACAGATACCTACGAGCAGTACTTC.

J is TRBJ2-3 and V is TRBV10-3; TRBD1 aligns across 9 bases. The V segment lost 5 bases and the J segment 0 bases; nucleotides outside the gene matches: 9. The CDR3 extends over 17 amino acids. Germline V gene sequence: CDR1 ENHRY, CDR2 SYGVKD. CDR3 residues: CAISKGGQGPSTDTQYF. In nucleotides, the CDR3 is TGTGCCATCAGTAAAGGGGGACAGGGCCCTAGCACAGATACGCAGTATTTT.

The CDR3 reads CASGASSYEQYF. CDR3 nucleotides: TGTGCCAGCGGAGCGAGCTCCTACGAGCAGTACTTC. J is TRBJ2-7 and V is TRBV12-3 or TRBV12-4; D remains ambiguous. V lost 8 bases and J 0 bases, leaving 8 bases between the germline ends. The CDR3 totals 12 residues.

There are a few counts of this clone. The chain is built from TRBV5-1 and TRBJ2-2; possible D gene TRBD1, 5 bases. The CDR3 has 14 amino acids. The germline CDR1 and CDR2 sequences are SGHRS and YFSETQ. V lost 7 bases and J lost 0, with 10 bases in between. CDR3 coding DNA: TGCGCCAGCCGGACATTATCGAACACCGGGGAGCTGTTTTTT. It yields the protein CASRTLSNTGELFF.

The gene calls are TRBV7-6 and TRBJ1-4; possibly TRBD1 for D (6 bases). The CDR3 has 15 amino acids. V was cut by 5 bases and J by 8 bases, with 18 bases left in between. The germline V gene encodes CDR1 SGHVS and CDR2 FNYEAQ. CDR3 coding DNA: TGTGCCAGCAGCGGGAGGGGGGTAGTTGGCGAAAAACTGTTTTTT. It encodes CASSGRGVVGEKLFF.

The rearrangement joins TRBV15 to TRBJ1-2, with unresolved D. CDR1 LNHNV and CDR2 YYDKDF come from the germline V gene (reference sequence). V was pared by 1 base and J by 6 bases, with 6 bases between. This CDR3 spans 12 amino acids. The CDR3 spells CATSRGRDGYTF. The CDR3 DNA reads TGTGCCACCAGCAGAGGACGGGATGGCTACACCTTC.

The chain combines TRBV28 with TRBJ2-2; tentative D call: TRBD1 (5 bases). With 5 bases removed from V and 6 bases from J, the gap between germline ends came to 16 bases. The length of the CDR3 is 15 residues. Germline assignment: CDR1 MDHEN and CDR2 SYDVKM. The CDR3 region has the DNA TGTGCCAGCAGTCCTTCAGGGTTCAGGGCCGGGGAGCTGTTTTTT. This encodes CASSPSGFRAGELFF.

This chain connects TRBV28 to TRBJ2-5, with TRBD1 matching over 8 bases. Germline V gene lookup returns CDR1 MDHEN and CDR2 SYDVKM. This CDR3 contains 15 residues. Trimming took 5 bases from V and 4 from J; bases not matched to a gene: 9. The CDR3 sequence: CASSPRTGMAETQYF. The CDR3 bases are TGTGCCAGCAGTCCGCGGACAGGGATGGCAGAGACCCAGTACTTC.

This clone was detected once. DNA for the CDR3: TGCGCCAGCAGCCCTAGCGGGAAAGATACGCAGTATTTT. This gives the protein CASSPSGKDTQYF. The V gene is TRBV4-3, the J gene TRBJ2-3; TRBD2 matches 9 bases. Losses at the gene ends were 4 bases for V and 5 bases for J; bases not matched to a gene: 1. The CDR3 spans 13 residues. The germline V gene encodes CDR1 LGHNA and CDR2 YSLEER.

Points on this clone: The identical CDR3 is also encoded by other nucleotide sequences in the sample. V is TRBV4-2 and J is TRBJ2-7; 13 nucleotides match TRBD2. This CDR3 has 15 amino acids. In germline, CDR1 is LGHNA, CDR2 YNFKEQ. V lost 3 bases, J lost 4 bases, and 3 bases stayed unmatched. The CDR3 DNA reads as TGTGCCAGCAGCCAGGGACTAGCGGGAAGTTACGAGCAGTACTTC. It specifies CASSQGLAGSYEQYF.

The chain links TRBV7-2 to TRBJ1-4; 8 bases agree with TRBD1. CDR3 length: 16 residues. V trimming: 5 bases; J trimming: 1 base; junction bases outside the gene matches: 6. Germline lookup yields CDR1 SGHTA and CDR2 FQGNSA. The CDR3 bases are TGTGCCAGCAGCCCTCACAGGGGGATAACTAATGAAAAACTGTTTTTT. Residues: CASSPHRGITNEKLFF.

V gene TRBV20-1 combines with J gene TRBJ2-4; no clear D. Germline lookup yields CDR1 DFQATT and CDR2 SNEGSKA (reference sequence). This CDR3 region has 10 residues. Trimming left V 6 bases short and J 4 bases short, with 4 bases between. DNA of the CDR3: TGCAGTGCCCTTAAAAACATTCAGTACTTC. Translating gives CSALKNIQYF.

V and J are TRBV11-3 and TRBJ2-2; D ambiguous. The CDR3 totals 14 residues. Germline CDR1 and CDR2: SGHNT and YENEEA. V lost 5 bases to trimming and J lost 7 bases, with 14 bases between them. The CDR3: CASSRNYAGGELFF. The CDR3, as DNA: TGTGCCAGCAGCAGAAATTATGCAGGCGGGGAGCTGTTTTTT.

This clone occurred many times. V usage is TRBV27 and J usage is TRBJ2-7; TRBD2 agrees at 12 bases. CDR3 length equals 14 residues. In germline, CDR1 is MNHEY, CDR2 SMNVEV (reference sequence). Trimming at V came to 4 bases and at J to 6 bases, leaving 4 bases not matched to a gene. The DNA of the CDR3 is TGTGCCAGCAGTTCGACTAGCGGGAGTCTCGAGCAGTACTTC. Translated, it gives CASSSTSGSLEQYF.

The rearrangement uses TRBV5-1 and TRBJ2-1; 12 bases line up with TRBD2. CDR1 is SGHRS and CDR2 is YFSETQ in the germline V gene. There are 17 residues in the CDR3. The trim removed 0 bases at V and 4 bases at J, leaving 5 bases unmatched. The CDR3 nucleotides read TGCGCCAGCAGCTTGGGGTCTAGCGGGAGGGTATACAATGAGCAGTTCTTC. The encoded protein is CASSLGSSGRVYNEQFF. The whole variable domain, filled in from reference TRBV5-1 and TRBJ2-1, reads KAGVTQTPRYLIKTRGQQVTLSCSPISGHRSVSWYQQTPGQGLQFLFEYFSETQRNKGNFPGRFSGRQFSNSRSEMNVSTLELGDSALYLCASSLGSSGRVYNEQFFGPGTRLTVL.

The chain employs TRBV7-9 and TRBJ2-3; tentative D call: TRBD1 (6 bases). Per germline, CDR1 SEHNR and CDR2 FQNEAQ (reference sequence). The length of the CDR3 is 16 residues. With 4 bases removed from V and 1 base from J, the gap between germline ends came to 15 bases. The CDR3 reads CASSSNRVSGTDTQYF. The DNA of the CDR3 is TGTGCCAGCAGCTCAAACAGGGTATCTGGCACAGATACGCAGTATTTT.

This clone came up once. CDR3 sequence (DNA): TGTGCCAGCAGTCCCCTAGGGGTCTCAACTAATGAAAAACTGTTTTTT. This translates into CASSPLGVSTNEKLFF. V and J are TRBV27 and TRBJ1-4; TRBD1 might be the D (5 bases). Between the trimmed V and J ends, which lost 5 bases and 0 bases, there was a span of 13 bases. The CDR3 is made up of 16 amino acids. Germline-derived CDR1 and CDR2 are MNHEY and SMNVEV (reference sequence).

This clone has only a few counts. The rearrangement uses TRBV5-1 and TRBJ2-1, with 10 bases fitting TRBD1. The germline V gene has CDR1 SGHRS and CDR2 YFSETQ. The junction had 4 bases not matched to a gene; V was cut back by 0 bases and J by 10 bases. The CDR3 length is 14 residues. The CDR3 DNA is TGCGCCAGCAGCTTGGATCCGGGACAGGGGGAGCAGTTCTTC. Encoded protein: CASSLDPGQGEQFF.

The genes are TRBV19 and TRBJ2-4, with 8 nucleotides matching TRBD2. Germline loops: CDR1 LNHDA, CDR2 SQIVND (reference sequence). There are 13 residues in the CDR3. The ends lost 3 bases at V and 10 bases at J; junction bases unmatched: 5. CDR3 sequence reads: CASSISGDFIQYF. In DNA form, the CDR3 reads TGTGCCAGTAGTATTAGCGGGGACTTTATTCAGTACTTC.

The CDR3 sequence: CANPGRGKVAGNTIYF. In DNA, the CDR3 is TGTGCCAACCCCGGAAGGGGGAAGGTGGCTGGAAACACCATATATTTT. J is TRBJ1-3 and V is TRBV19; TRBD1 is a possible D gene (6 bases). CDR3 length: 16 residues. CDR1 and CDR2 from the germline V gene are LNHDA and SQIVND (reference sequence). V dropped 10 bases and J dropped 2 bases, with 21 bases sitting between them.

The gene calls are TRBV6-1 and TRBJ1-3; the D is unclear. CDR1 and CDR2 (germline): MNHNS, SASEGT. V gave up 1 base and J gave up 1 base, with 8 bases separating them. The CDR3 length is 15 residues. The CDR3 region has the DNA TGTGCCAGCAGTGAAGTCCAGGTTTCTGGAAACACCATATATTTT. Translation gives CASSEVQVSGNTIYF.

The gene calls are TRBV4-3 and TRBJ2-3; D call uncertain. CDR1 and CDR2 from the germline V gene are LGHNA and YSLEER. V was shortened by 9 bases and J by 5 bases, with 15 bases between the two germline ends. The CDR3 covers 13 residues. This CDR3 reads CASSWSEQDTQYF. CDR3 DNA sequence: TGCGCCAGTTCGTGGAGCGAGCAAGATACGCAGTATTTT.

The CDR3 DNA is TGTGCCAGCAGCGCCCGGACTAGCGGGACGAACACCGGGGAGCTGTTTTTT. This sequence encodes CASSARTSGTNTGELFF. V gene TRBV7-3 combines with J gene TRBJ2-2; TRBD2 matches 12 bases. CDR3 length: 17 residues. Germline CDR1 reads SGHTA; CDR2 reads FQGTGA. V shed 5 bases and J 0 bases; nucleotides not matched to a gene: 4. The entire variable domain, with the rest obtained from reference TRBV7-3 and TRBJ2-2, is as follows: GAGVSQTPSNKVTEKGKYVELRCDPISGHTALYWYRQSLGQGPEFLIYFQGTGAADDSGLPNDRFFAVRPEGSVSTLKIQRTERGDSAVYLCASSARTSGTNTGELFFGEGSRLTVL.

In DNA form, the CDR3 reads TGTGCCAGCAGCTTAGATCCCCGACAGGGTATCGAGCAGTACTTC. This translates into CASSLDPRQGIEQYF. The gene calls are TRBV11-2 and TRBJ2-7, with 7 positions matching TRBD1. Looked up from germline, CDR1 is SGHAT and CDR2 is FQNNGV. V lost 0 bases to trimming and J lost 6 bases; unmatched junction nucleotides: 8. The CDR3 spans 15 residues.

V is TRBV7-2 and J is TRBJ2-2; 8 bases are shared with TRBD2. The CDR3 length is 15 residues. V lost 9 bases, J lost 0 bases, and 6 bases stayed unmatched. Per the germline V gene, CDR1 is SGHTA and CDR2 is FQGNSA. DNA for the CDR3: TGTGCCAGGAGGCGGGAGGACGCGAACACCGGGGAGCTGTTTTTT. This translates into CARRREDANTGELFF.

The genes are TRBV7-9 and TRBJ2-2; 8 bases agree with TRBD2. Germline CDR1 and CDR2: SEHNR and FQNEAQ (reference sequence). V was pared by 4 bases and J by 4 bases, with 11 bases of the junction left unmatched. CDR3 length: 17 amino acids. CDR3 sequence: CASSSLLAEPGTGELFF. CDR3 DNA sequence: TGTGCCAGCAGCTCTCTACTAGCGGAGCCTGGCACCGGGGAGCTGTTTTTT.

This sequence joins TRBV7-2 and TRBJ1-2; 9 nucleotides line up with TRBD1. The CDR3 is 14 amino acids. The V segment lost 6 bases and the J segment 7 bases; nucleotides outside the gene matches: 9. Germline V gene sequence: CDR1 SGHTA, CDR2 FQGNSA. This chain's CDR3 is CASRTPGQGFGYTF. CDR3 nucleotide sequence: TGTGCCAGCAGAACTCCGGGACAGGGTTTTGGCTACACCTTC.

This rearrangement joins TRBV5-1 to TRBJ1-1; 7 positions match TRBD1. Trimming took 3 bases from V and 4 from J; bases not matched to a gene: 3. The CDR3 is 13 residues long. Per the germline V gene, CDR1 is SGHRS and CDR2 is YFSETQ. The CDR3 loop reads CASSSRQGTEAFF. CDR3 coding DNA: TGCGCCAGCAGCTCAAGACAGGGCACTGAAGCTTTCTTT.

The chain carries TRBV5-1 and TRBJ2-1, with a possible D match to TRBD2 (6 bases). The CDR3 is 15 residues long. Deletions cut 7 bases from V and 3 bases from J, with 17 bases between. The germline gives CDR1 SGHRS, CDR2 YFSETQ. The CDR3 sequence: CASSTGTPNYNEQFF. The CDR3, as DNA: TGCGCCAGCTCTACCGGGACTCCAAACTACAATGAGCAGTTCTTC.

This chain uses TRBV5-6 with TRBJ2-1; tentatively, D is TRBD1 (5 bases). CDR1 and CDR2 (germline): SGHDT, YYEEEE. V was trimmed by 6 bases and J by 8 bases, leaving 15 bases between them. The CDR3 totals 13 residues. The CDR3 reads CASTQTFRDEQFF. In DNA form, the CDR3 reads TGTGCCAGCACCCAAACCTTCAGGGATGAGCAGTTCTTC.